A selection of T cell receptor beta chains follows, all from one sample in a study of CD8 T cells in Susac syndrome. TCRdb passed the immunoSEQ multiplex PCR reads through MiXCR, listing each CDR3 protein once. This repertoire shows 150,000 to 200,000 distinct CDR3 sequences, approximately 93% found once; its top ten account for 0.075% to 0.095%. The specimen sequenced was CD4+ T cells from PBMCs. The receptors come from a human donor with multiple sclerosis. Each CDR3 is given with its conserved first and last residue. A D gene is named only where the DNA matches it firmly. The size of a clone is reported for some rows only, either as once, few or many, or as a class for expanded clones.

abundance: NA; d_gene: NA; j_gene: TRBJ2-5; v_gene: TRBV20-1; CDR3aa: CSAPALLGQETQYF; CDR3nt: TGCAGTGCTCCGGCCTTACTGGGGCAAGAGACCCAGTACTTC
abundance: NA; d_gene: NA; j_gene: TRBJ2-3; v_gene: TRBV20-1; CDR3aa: CSATRGIATYSTDTQYF; CDR3nt: TGCAGTGCCACCCGGGGTATAGCGACCTACAGCACAGATACGCAGTATTTT
abundance: NA; d_gene: NA; j_gene: TRBJ1-2; v_gene: TRBV18; CDR3aa: CASSGPRLLQGNGYTF; CDR3nt: TGTGCCAGCTCAGGGCCTCGACTACTCCAAGGGAATGGCTACACCTTC
abundance: NA; d_gene: TRBD1; j_gene: TRBJ1-1; v_gene: TRBV7-9; CDR3aa: CASSLRGRGNTEAFF; CDR3nt: TGTGCCAGCAGCCTCAGGGGGCGCGGGAACACTGAAGCTTTCTTT
abundance: NA; d_gene: NA; j_gene: TRBJ2-5; v_gene: TRBV29-1; CDR3aa: CSVRMTAEETQYF; CDR3nt: TGCAGCGTTCGTATGACAGCCGAAGAGACCCAGTACTTC
abundance: NA; d_gene: NA; j_gene: TRBJ1-2; v_gene: TRBV20-1; CDR3aa: CSAFNGNSGGYTF; CDR3nt: TGCAGTGCCTTCAATGGGAACTCTGGCGGCTACACCTTC
abundance: once; d_gene: TRBD2; j_gene: TRBJ2-1; v_gene: TRBV7-6; CDR3aa: CASSPRLAESSYNEQFF; CDR3nt: TGTGCCAGCAGCCCCCGACTAGCGGAGAGCTCCTACAATGAGCAGTTCTTC
abundance: NA; d_gene: NA; j_gene: TRBJ2-2; v_gene: TRBV29-1; CDR3aa: CSVGRVGSTGELFF; CDR3nt: TGCAGCGTTGGAAGGGTCGGAAGCACCGGGGAGCTGTTTTTT
abundance: NA; d_gene: NA; j_gene: TRBJ2-1; v_gene: TRBV30; CDR3aa: CAWSPRTFGNEQFF; CDR3nt: TGTGCCTGGAGCCCCCGGACTTTCGGCAATGAGCAGTTCTTC
abundance: NA; d_gene: NA; j_gene: TRBJ1-5; v_gene: TRBV18; CDR3aa: CASSPGAGQGQPQHF; CDR3nt: TGTGCCAGCTCACCAGGGGCAGGCCAGGGGCAGCCCCAGCATTTT
abundance: NA; d_gene: NA; j_gene: TRBJ1-1; v_gene: TRBV19; CDR3aa: CASSIGRLNTEAFF; CDR3nt: TGTGCCAGTAGTATCGGACGGCTGAACACTGAAGCTTTCTTT
abundance: NA; d_gene: TRBD2; j_gene: TRBJ2-7; v_gene: TRBV7-2; CDR3aa: CASSLARGREGTEQYF; CDR3nt: TGTGCCAGCAGCTTAGCCCGAGGGCGGGAGGGTACAGAGCAGTACTTC
abundance: NA; d_gene: TRBD2; j_gene: TRBJ2-7; v_gene: TRBV7-2; CDR3aa: CASSLGAGRIEQYF; CDR3nt: TGTGCCAGCAGCCTAGGAGCGGGAAGGATCGAGCAGTACTTC
abundance: NA; d_gene: TRBD2; j_gene: TRBJ2-4; v_gene: TRBV20-1; CDR3aa: CSAKREGMDIQYF; CDR3nt: TGCAGTGCTAAGCGGGAGGGAATGGACATTCAGTACTTC
abundance: NA; d_gene: NA; j_gene: TRBJ1-5; v_gene: TRBV20-1; CDR3aa: CSARDGNLRSNQPQHF; CDR3nt: TGCAGTGCTAGAGATGGGAACCTTCGGAGCAATCAGCCCCAGCATTTT
abundance: NA; d_gene: TRBD2; j_gene: TRBJ2-1; v_gene: TRBV13; CDR3aa: CASSLRTSGDFYNEQFF; CDR3nt: TGTGCCAGCAGCTTGAGGACTAGCGGGGACTTCTACAATGAGCAGTTCTTC
abundance: NA; d_gene: TRBD2; j_gene: TRBJ2-7; v_gene: TRBV4-2; CDR3aa: CASSQDLAGLAQYF; CDR3nt: TGTGCCAGCAGCCAAGATTTAGCGGGATTGGCGCAGTACTTC
abundance: NA; d_gene: TRBD2; j_gene: TRBJ2-1; v_gene: TRBV27; CDR3aa: CASSQSSSGGYNEQFF; CDR3nt: TGTGCCAGCAGCCAATCCTCTAGCGGGGGTTACAATGAGCAGTTCTTC
abundance: NA; d_gene: TRBD2; j_gene: TRBJ2-1; v_gene: TRBV5-1; CDR3aa: CASGLAGGEYNEQFF; CDR3nt: TGCGCCAGCGGGCTAGCGGGAGGAGAATACAATGAGCAGTTCTTC
abundance: NA; d_gene: NA; j_gene: TRBJ1-1; v_gene: TRBV25-1; CDR3aa: CASSEPGGNTEAFF; CDR3nt: TGTGCCAGCAGTGAGCCCGGTGGGAACACTGAAGCTTTCTTT
abundance: few; d_gene: NA; j_gene: TRBJ2-7; v_gene: TRBV11-2; CDR3aa: CASSGLSGQYF; CDR3nt: TGTGCCAGCAGCGGTTTGAGCGGACAGTACTTC
abundance: once; d_gene: TRBD2; j_gene: TRBJ2-4; v_gene: TRBV12-3/TRBV12-4; CDR3aa: CASSLGGLQNIQYF; CDR3nt: TGTGCCAGCAGTTTAGGGGGACTACAAAACATTCAGTACTTC
abundance: NA; d_gene: NA; j_gene: TRBJ2-5; v_gene: TRBV5-4; CDR3aa: CASSFRTEQETQYF; CDR3nt: TGTGCCAGCAGCTTTAGGACGGAGCAAGAGACCCAGTACTTC
abundance: NA; d_gene: NA; j_gene: TRBJ1-1; v_gene: TRBV24-1; CDR3aa: CATSGAGSTEAFF; CDR3nt: TGTGCCACCAGTGGGGCTGGAAGCACTGAAGCTTTCTTT
abundance: NA; d_gene: TRBD1; j_gene: TRBJ1-1; v_gene: TRBV29-1; CDR3aa: CSVDRGTNTEAFF; CDR3nt: TGCAGCGTTGACAGGGGGACGAACACTGAAGCTTTCTTT
abundance: NA; d_gene: TRBD1; j_gene: TRBJ2-6; v_gene: TRBV19; CDR3aa: CASSLGQGALTGANVLTF; CDR3nt: TGTGCCAGTAGTCTAGGACAGGGGGCCCTTACTGGGGCCAACGTCCTGACTTTC
abundance: NA; d_gene: NA; j_gene: TRBJ1-1; v_gene: TRBV7-9; CDR3aa: CASSASGNTEAFF; CDR3nt: TGTGCCAGCAGCGCGAGCGGGAACACTGAAGCTTTCTTT